These 21 T cell receptor beta chains share one sample of origin, sequenced in a study of blood T cells in healthy people across ages (dated by TCRdb to between 2014 and 2017). Library method: 5' RACE. The data were produced on an Illumina HiSeq 2500. A second PCR of about 6 to 11 cycles was run with a J-beta primer mix and a sample-barcoded 5' primer. TCRdb redid the processing of the public reads, applying fastp at Q25 and MiXCR, and retained in-frame beta chains. Rows with one shared CDR3 protein collapse into an entry with the most common genes and DNA. The sample table holds around 600,000 distinct CDR3 sequences, of which under 55% were seen once. The ten top clones hold around 23% of the sample. The sequencing input was blood. These TCRs come from a man at least 80 years old in good health.

This clonotype was picked up a small number of times. V is TRBV7-2 and J is TRBJ1-5; tentative D call: TRBD1 (6 bases). Germline V gives CDR1 SGHTA, CDR2 FQGNSA. CDR3 length equals 15 residues. Deletions cut 5 bases from V and 4 bases from J, with 15 bases between. CDR3 protein: CASSPGQNLNQPQHF. In DNA, the CDR3 is TGTGCCAGCAGCCCCGGACAGAACCTAAATCAGCCCCAGCATTTT.

The V gene is TRBV20-1, the J gene TRBJ1-4, with 9 bases that match TRBD1. CDR1 DFQATT and CDR2 SNEGSKA come from the germline V gene (reference sequence). CDR3 length equals 13 residues. The J segment lost 5 bases and the V segment lost 6 bases, leaving 4 bases of the junction unmatched. CDR3 DNA: TGCAGTGCGGGGGGGACAGGGAATGAAAAACTGTTTTTT. This encodes CSAGGTGNEKLFF.

This clonotype was seen ten or more times. The chain is built from TRBV6-5 and TRBJ2-1; D possibly corresponds to TRBD2 (5 bases). V shed 10 bases and J shed 9 bases, with 13 bases lying between them. The CDR3 runs 11 residues. Germline V lookup: CDR1 MNHEY, CDR2 SVGAGI. This chain's CDR3 is CATSREGEQFF. CDR3 coding DNA: TGTGCCACTTCTCGCGAGGGTGAGCAGTTCTTC.

This clonotype was seen more than once but under ten times. V usage is TRBV12-5 and J usage is TRBJ2-1; no clear D. The CDR3 consists of 13 residues. V was pared by 4 bases and J by 3 bases, with 7 bases between. In germline, CDR1 is LGHNT, CDR2 FRNRAP. Here the CDR3 reads CASGSDIYNEQFF. The DNA of the CDR3 is TGTGCTAGTGGTTCCGACATCTACAATGAGCAGTTCTTC.

V and J are TRBV29-1 and TRBJ1-1; D is possibly TRBD1 (6 bases). The CDR3 totals 12 residues. V dropped 6 bases and J dropped 1 base, with 9 bases sitting between them. From germline, CDR1 is SQVTM and CDR2 ANQGSEA. Here the CDR3 DNA reads TGCAGCGTGGGACACCGGAACACTGAAGCTTTCTTT. Protein: CSVGHRNTEAFF.

In this sample, this clonotype turned up a few times. The chain joins TRBV10-3 to TRBJ2-7; tentative D call: TRBD1 (6 bases). V lost 0 bases and J lost 2, with 14 bases in between. Germline CDR1 and CDR2: ENHRY and SYGVKD. This CDR3 comprises 16 residues. The CDR3 region is CAISESRQGPAYEQYF. DNA for the CDR3: TGTGCCATCAGTGAGTCGAGGCAGGGGCCGGCCTACGAGCAGTACTTC.

The genes are TRBV20-1 and TRBJ2-1; 7 nucleotides match TRBD1. The length of the CDR3 is 14 residues. From germline, CDR1 is DFQATT and CDR2 SNEGSKA (reference sequence). Trimming at V came to 4 bases and at J to 2 bases, leaving 5 bases not matched to a gene. This CDR3 reads CSANGRGPYNEQFF. The DNA for the CDR3 is TGCAGTGCTAACGGTAGGGGGCCCTACAATGAGCAGTTCTTC.

This clonotype was seen only a few times. This rearrangement joins TRBV27 to TRBJ2-1, with 10 bases that match TRBD1. Unmatched junction bases numbered 17, after V lost 7 bases and J lost 8 bases. This CDR3 is built from 17 residues. Germline V CDR1 and CDR2: MNHEY, SMNVEV (reference sequence). CDR3 bases: TGTGCCAGCACCCGGGGTAGGACAGGGGGACGTGTAGATGAGCAGTTCTTC. It yields the protein CASTRGRTGGRVDEQFF.

The chain uses TRBV4-3 and TRBJ2-5; D is undetermined. Deletions cut 0 bases from V and 1 base from J, with 12 bases between. The CDR3 runs 16 residues. Germline CDR1 and CDR2: LGHNA and YSLEER. CDR3 region: CASSQEYSQVQETQYF. DNA for the CDR3: TGCGCCAGCAGCCAAGAATATAGTCAGGTCCAAGAGACCCAGTACTTC.

The chain joins TRBV29-1 to TRBJ2-6; D not resolved. The V end was cut by 6 bases, the J end by 0 bases, with 9 bases between. The CDR3 is made up of 14 amino acids. Germline CDR1 SQVTM, CDR2 ANQGSEA. As DNA, the CDR3 is TGCAGCGTCGACGGAGCCTCTGGGGCCAACGTCCTGACTTTC. Translating gives CSVDGASGANVLTF.

This rearrangement joins TRBV6-5 to TRBJ1-5; TRBD1 is a possible D gene (6 bases). There are 14 residues in the CDR3. The germline V gene encodes CDR1 MNHEY and CDR2 SVGAGI. The V gene lost 6 bases and the J gene lost 5 bases, with 14 bases spanning the gap. CDR3 DNA sequence: TGTGCCAGCAGGAAACAGGGATACGATCAGCCCCAGCATTTT. The encoded protein is CASRKQGYDQPQHF.

V and J are TRBV7-2 and TRBJ1-5; maybe TRBD1 (6 bases). Germline CDR1 reads SGHTA; CDR2 reads FQGNSA. This CDR3 is built from 17 residues. The ends were cut back, 1 base at V and 4 bases at J, with 17 bases in the middle. CDR3 amino acids: CASSLGPLGAGNQPQHF. In nucleotides, the CDR3 is TGTGCCAGCAGCTTAGGCCCCCTGGGGGCAGGTAATCAGCCCCAGCATTTT.

V is TRBV5-1 and J is TRBJ2-5; 8 nucleotides match TRBD1. The V gene end was trimmed by 3 bases and the J gene end by 11 bases; junction bases not matched to a gene: 9. The CDR3 is made up of 13 amino acids. Germline V lookup: CDR1 SGHRS, CDR2 YFSETQ. DNA of the CDR3: TGCGCCAGCAGCTGCGGGACGGACAGGGAGCAGTACTTC. This encodes CASSCGTDREQYF.

This clonotype came up a few times. The V and J genes are TRBV10-3 and TRBJ2-1, with a possible D match to TRBD2 (5 bases). This CDR3 has 13 residues. Between the trimmed V and J ends, which lost 6 bases and 8 bases, there was a span of 14 bases. The germline CDR1 and CDR2 sequences are ENHRY and SYGVKD. CDR3 coding DNA: TGTGCCATCAGCACCGGACTGTACGATGAGCAGTTCTTC. It specifies CAISTGLYDEQFF.

The rearrangement joins TRBV4-2 to TRBJ1-6, with D possibly being TRBD1 (6 bases). Trimming shortened V by 1 base and J by 9 bases, and 16 bases separated the two germline ends. Germline V gene lookup returns CDR1 LGHNA and CDR2 YNFKEQ. This CDR3 has 16 amino acids. For the CDR3, the DNA is TGTGCCAGCAGCCAAGTGGGGGGCGCGTCGAGTTCACCCCTCCACTTT. This translates into CASSQVGGASSSPLHF.

In DNA, the CDR3 is TGTGCCAGCAGTTACTCACTAGCGGGAGTTACTGAGCAGTTCTTC. Translating it yields CASSYSLAGVTEQFF. This rearrangement joins TRBV6-2 or TRBV6-3 to TRBJ2-1; TRBD2 matches 11 bases. V lost 0 bases to trimming and J lost 9 bases; unmatched junction nucleotides: 4. The CDR3 has 15 residues. CDR1 and CDR2 from the germline V gene are MNHEY and SVGEGT.

V is TRBV5-1 and J is TRBJ2-5, with 7 bases fitting TRBD1. The CDR3 has 14 amino acids. Looked up from germline, CDR1 is SGHRS and CDR2 is YFSETQ. The V gene end was trimmed by 2 bases and the J gene end by 4 bases; junction bases not matched to a gene: 5. The CDR3 bases are TGCGCCAGCAGCTTAACGAGGGGGCGAGAGACCCAGTACTTC. Its translation is CASSLTRGRETQYF. The whole variable domain, filled in from reference TRBV5-1 and TRBJ2-5, reads KAGVTQTPRYLIKTRGQQVTLSCSPISGHRSVSWYQQTPGQGLQFLFEYFSETQRNKGNFPGRFSGRQFSNSRSEMNVSTLELGDSALYLCASSLTRGRETQYFGPGTRLLVL.

This clonotype came up a few times. The rearrangement joins TRBV4-3 to TRBJ1-2; D gene ambiguous. Trimming pared 0 bases from V and 8 bases from J, leaving 13 bases between. Germline V gene lookup returns CDR1 LGHNA and CDR2 YSLEER. The CDR3 length is 14 residues. The DNA for the CDR3 is TGCGCCAGCAGCCAAGATAGGACGAGCGGAGGCTACACCTTC. Residues: CASSQDRTSGGYTF.

The rearrangement uses TRBV7-2 and TRBJ1-2, with D maybe TRBD1 (6 bases). The CDR3 sequence is 17 residues long. Looked up from germline, CDR1 is SGHTA and CDR2 is FQGNSA. Trimming removed 1 base at V and 5 bases at J, with 20 bases between. CDR3 DNA: TGTGCCAGCAGCTTAGAGGTTACAGGGTTAATATGGTATGGCTACACCTTC. Amino acids: CASSLEVTGLIWYGYTF.

This clonotype was observed a handful of times. The chain employs TRBV7-9 and TRBJ1-5; no definite D call. The CDR3 covers 15 residues. V was pared by 5 bases and J by 0 bases, with 11 bases between. Germline lookup yields CDR1 SEHNR and CDR2 FQNEAQ (reference sequence). CDR3 residues: CASSPPGNSNQPQHF. The CDR3 nucleotides are TGTGCCAGCAGCCCCCCGGGGAATAGCAATCAGCCCCAGCATTTT. The whole variable domain, filled in from reference TRBV7-9 and TRBJ1-5, reads DTGVSQNPRHKITKRGQNVTFRCDPISEHNRLYWYRQTLGQGPEFLTYFQNEAQLEKSRLLSDRFSAERPKGSFSTLEIQRTEQGDSAMYLCASSPPGNSNQPQHFGDGTRLSIL.

In DNA form, the CDR3 reads TGTGCCAGCAGTGAAGGGAGGATTGGGAAGGGCACTGAAGCTTTCTTT. Its protein product is CASSEGRIGKGTEAFF. V is TRBV2 and J is TRBJ1-1; D unresolved. The V end lost 1 base, the J end lost 4 bases, and 16 bases lay between the germline ends. The length of the CDR3 is 16 residues. In germline, CDR1 is SNHLY, CDR2 FYNNEI.